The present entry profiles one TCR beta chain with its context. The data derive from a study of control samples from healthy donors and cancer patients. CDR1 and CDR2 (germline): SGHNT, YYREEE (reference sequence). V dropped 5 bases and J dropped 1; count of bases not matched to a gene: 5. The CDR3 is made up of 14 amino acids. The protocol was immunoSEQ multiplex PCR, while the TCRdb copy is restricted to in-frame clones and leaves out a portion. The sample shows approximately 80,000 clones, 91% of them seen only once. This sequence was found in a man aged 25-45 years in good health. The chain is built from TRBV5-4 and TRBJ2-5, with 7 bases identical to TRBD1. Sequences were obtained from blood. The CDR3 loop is CASSPDRAQETQYF. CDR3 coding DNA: TGTGCCAGCAGTCCCGACAGGGCCCAAGAGACCCAGTACTTC.